This entry is about one T cell receptor beta chain. This sample stems from a study of T-cell reconstitution after alpha-beta-depleted transplantation in children. The authors prepared the TCRbeta library with unique molecular identifiers. One entry per CDR3 protein results from TCRdb running MiXCR on the PCR reads. The data contain just over 70,000 distinct CDR3 sequences, more than 5.5% of them seen just once; the ten biggest clones take up 2% to 3%. Germline values: CDR1 DFQATT, CDR2 SNEGSKA (reference sequence). Trimming removed 0 bases at V and 0 bases at J, with 12 bases between. The CDR3 is 17 amino acids.

The J gene is TRBJ2-6, the V gene TRBV20-1, with D possibly matching TRBD1 (6 bases). This specimen was PBMCs from the stem cell graft donor, taken from the stem cell graft. The receptor was derived from a human donor who donated a stem cell graft to a child with acute lymphoblastic leukemia. The CDR3 protein is CSARDLGAPSGANVLTF. The CDR3 DNA sequence: TGCAGTGCTAGAGATCTGGGGGCCCCCTCTGGGGCCAACGTCCTGACTTTC.